The clone carrying this T cell receptor beta chain was seen a few times. No antigen is known for it. This record belongs to a study of cytomegalovirus exposure and HLA in healthy donors. The junction had 7 bases not matched to a gene; V was cut back by 4 bases and J by 9 bases. Per the germline V gene, CDR1 is LNHNV and CDR2 is YYDKDF (reference sequence). This CDR3 is built from 14 residues. Findings and caveats of the study: Listed as cytomegalovirus-associated were 150 or so TCR beta chains. Among TCR beta chains of equal frequency, HLA-associated ones were more clonally expanded in a later analysis. In a later analysis, an Asian-associated ancestry cluster reportedly showed fewer N-insertions than the approximately 670-donor mean.

Use of 60 Vbeta and 13 Jbeta primers characterized the PCR. Some clones are missing from TCRdb's copy, which holds only in-frame ones; the method was immunoSEQ multiplex PCR. Here the sample spans about 170,000 clones, roughly 70% being singletons. The TCR comes from a woman between 50 and 59 years old in good health and CMV-seropositive. Specimen: PBMCs. This chain links TRBV15 with TRBJ2-4, with 9 bases aligning to TRBD1. CDR3 DNA sequence: TGTGCCACCAGCAATTCCAAGACAGGGGGCATTCAGTACTTC. Its protein is CATSNSKTGGIQYF.